These T cell receptor beta chains were read from a single sample in a study of T cell changes during pregnancy in multiple sclerosis. Here immunoSEQ multiplex PCR was the method, and the copy in TCRdb shows in-frame clones only, minus some. This table holds some 130,000 clones, around 97% found once. This sample comprised peripheral blood, obtained after pregnancy. These receptor sequences come from a female donor with multiple sclerosis, enrolled in a pregnancy study. Both conserved end residues are part of each CDR3. Each record gives: J gene, CDR3 length, D gene, clone size, V gene, CDR3 DNA, CDR3 protein. D genes are given only for firm matches. The size field is filled for only some rows; it gives once, few, many or a size class.

TRBJ1-2	16	TRBD1	.	TRBV30	TGTGCCTGGAGGGTTATCGGTGGACAGGGGGCCTATGGCTACACCTTC	CAWRVIGGQGAYGYTF
TRBJ2-1	16	TRBD2	.	TRBV9	TGTGCCAGCAGCCCCCGGACTAGCGGGAGGGCAGGTGAGCAGTTCTTC	CASSPRTSGRAGEQFF
TRBJ2-1	14	.	.	TRBV25-1	TGTGCCAGCAGTGAATCGGGGTCCTACAATGAGCAGTTCTTC	CASSESGSYNEQFF
TRBJ2-1	14	TRBD1	once	TRBV27	TGTGCCAGCAGACGGGGACAGGTTCCCAATGAGCAGTTCTTC	CASRRGQVPNEQFF
TRBJ1-5	15	TRBD1	.	TRBV19	TGTGCCAGCCGGGACAGGCCAAATAGCAATCAGCCCCAGCATTTT	CASRDRPNSNQPQHF
TRBJ1-4	15	.	.	TRBV5-1	TGCGCCAGCAGCTTGGATTTTCAAAGGAGTGAAAAACTGTTTTTT	CASSLDFQRSEKLFF
TRBJ1-4	15	TRBD1	.	TRBV7-9	TGTGCCAGCAGCTACGGGACAGTTACTAATGAAAAACTGTTTTTT	CASSYGTVTNEKLFF
TRBJ2-7	17	TRBD1	.	TRBV29-1	TGCAGCGTTGAACCCAGCCGATGGGACAGGGCTAAGGAAGAGCAGTACTTC	CSVEPSRWDRAKEEQYF
TRBJ2-7	17	TRBD1	once	TRBV4-1	TGCGCCAGCAGCCAAGATCAGGGGGCAGGGCTGACCTACGAGCAGTACTTC	CASSQDQGAGLTYEQYF
TRBJ1-4	15	.	once	TRBV6-5	TGTGCCAGCAGCCCCTGGCCATCCACTAATGAAAAACTGTTTTTT	CASSPWPSTNEKLFF
TRBJ1-5	11	.	.	TRBV6-5	TGTGCCGCCGGGCCCGGGGAGCCCCAGCATTTT	CAAGPGEPQHF
TRBJ2-2	15	TRBD2	.	TRBV19	TGTGCCAGTAGTATGGGGAGGGGCAACACCGGGGAGCTGTTTTTT	CASSMGRGNTGELFF
TRBJ2-3	15	TRBD2	once	TRBV7-6	TGTGCCAGCAGCTTAGAACTAGCGGGGGGGATGCCGCAGTATTTT	CASSLELAGGMPQYF
TRBJ2-5	14	.	.	TRBV5-4	TGTGCCAGCAGACTCGACAGGCGCGATGAGACCCAGTACTTC	CASRLDRRDETQYF
TRBJ1-5	15	.	.	TRBV19	TGTGCCAGTAGTATGGGGCAGGTCGGCAATCAGCCCCAGCATTTT	CASSMGQVGNQPQHF
TRBJ1-5	13	.	.	TRBV2	TGTGCCAGCAGTGAACTTACTAATCAGCCCCAGCATTTT	CASSELTNQPQHF
TRBJ2-5	18	.	.	TRBV7-9	TGTGCCAGCAGCCCCCTGGTTGGGAACAGGGCGAGTGAGGAGACCCAGTACTTC	CASSPLVGNRASEETQYF
TRBJ2-7	14	.	.	TRBV2	TGTGCCAGCAGTTTAGTGACAGGCCCTACAGAGCAGTACTTC	CASSLVTGPTEQYF
TRBJ1-1	12	.	few	TRBV6-5	TGTGCCAGCAGTGTCGACAGAACTGAAGCTTTCTTT	CASSVDRTEAFF
TRBJ2-3	17	.	.	TRBV5-1	TGCGCCAGCAGCCTCCCCCGGTCTCCACTTAGCACAGATACGCAGTATTTT	CASSLPRSPLSTDTQYF
TRBJ2-1	16	.	.	TRBV4-2	TGTGCCAGCAGCCAAGATCGGGCGGGCTCCTACAATGAGCAGTTCTTC	CASSQDRAGSYNEQFF
TRBJ2-7	14	TRBD1	.	TRBV28	TGTGCCAGCAGGCGACAGGGTGGGGCCTACGAGCAGTACTTC	CASRRQGGAYEQYF
TRBJ1-1	15	.	.	TRBV14	TGTGCCAGCAGCCAAATCGCCAGGGCGAACACTGAAGCTTTCTTT	CASSQIARANTEAFF
TRBJ1-1	13	TRBD1	.	TRBV19	TGTGCCACCGACGGACAGGGCGTCACTGAAGCTTTCTTT	CATDGQGVTEAFF
TRBJ1-3	13	TRBD1	.	TRBV25-1	TGTGCCAGCAGTGGGACAGGGGGTGACACCATATATTTT	CASSGTGGDTIYF